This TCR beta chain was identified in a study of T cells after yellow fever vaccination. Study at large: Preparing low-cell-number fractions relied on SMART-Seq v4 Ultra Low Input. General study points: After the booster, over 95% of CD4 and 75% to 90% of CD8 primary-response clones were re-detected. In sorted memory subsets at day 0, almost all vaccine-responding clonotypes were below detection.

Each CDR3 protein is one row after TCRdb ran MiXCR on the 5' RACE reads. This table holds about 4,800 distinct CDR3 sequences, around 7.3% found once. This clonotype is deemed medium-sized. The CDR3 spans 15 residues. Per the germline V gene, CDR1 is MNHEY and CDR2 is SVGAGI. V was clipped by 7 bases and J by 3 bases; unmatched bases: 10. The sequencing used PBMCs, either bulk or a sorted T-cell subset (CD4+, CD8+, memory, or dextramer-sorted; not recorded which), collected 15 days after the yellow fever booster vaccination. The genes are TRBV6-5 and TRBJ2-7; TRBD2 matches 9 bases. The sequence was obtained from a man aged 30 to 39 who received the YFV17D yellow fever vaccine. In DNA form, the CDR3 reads TGTGCCAGCACCCGAACCGGGACTAGCTACTACGAGCAGTACTTC. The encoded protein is CASTRTGTSYYEQYF.